The source of this T cell receptor (beta chain) is a study of CD8 T cells in Susac syndrome. From blood CD8+ and CD4+ T cells, the TCR beta chain was sequenced. The study used treatment-naive patients who had stable or active relapsing-remitting disease as multiple sclerosis controls. TEMRA cells were FACS-enriched, unlike CD8+ and CD4+ T cells, which were negatively isolated. CDR1 SGHRS and CDR2 YFSETQ come from the germline V gene. The CDR3 contains 14 residues. J was trimmed by 6 bases and V by 1 base; bases with no gene match: 7. With random hexamers, 0.5 to 1 ug RNA was reverse transcribed. TCR beta CDR3 was amplified by immunoSEQ covering 54 Vbeta and 13 Jbeta. TCRdb re-called the immunoSEQ multiplex PCR reads through MiXCR, storing one row per CDR3 protein. The sample carries about 400,000 distinct CDR3 sequences, approximately 85% recorded once.

Sample: CD8+ T cells from PBMCs. The chain joins TRBV5-1 to TRBJ2-7; TRBD1 aligns across 7 bases. The receptor was isolated from a human donor with multiple sclerosis. Here the CDR3 DNA reads TGCGCCAGCAGCTTGCGACAGGGTGTCTCCGAGCAGTACTTC. Its protein is CASSLRQGVSEQYF. The variable domain in full, completed from reference TRBV5-1 and TRBJ2-7, reads KAGVTQTPRYLIKTRGQQVTLSCSPISGHRSVSWYQQTPGQGLQFLFEYFSETQRNKGNFPGRFSGRQFSNSRSEMNVSTLELGDSALYLCASSLRQGVSEQYFGPGTRLTVT.